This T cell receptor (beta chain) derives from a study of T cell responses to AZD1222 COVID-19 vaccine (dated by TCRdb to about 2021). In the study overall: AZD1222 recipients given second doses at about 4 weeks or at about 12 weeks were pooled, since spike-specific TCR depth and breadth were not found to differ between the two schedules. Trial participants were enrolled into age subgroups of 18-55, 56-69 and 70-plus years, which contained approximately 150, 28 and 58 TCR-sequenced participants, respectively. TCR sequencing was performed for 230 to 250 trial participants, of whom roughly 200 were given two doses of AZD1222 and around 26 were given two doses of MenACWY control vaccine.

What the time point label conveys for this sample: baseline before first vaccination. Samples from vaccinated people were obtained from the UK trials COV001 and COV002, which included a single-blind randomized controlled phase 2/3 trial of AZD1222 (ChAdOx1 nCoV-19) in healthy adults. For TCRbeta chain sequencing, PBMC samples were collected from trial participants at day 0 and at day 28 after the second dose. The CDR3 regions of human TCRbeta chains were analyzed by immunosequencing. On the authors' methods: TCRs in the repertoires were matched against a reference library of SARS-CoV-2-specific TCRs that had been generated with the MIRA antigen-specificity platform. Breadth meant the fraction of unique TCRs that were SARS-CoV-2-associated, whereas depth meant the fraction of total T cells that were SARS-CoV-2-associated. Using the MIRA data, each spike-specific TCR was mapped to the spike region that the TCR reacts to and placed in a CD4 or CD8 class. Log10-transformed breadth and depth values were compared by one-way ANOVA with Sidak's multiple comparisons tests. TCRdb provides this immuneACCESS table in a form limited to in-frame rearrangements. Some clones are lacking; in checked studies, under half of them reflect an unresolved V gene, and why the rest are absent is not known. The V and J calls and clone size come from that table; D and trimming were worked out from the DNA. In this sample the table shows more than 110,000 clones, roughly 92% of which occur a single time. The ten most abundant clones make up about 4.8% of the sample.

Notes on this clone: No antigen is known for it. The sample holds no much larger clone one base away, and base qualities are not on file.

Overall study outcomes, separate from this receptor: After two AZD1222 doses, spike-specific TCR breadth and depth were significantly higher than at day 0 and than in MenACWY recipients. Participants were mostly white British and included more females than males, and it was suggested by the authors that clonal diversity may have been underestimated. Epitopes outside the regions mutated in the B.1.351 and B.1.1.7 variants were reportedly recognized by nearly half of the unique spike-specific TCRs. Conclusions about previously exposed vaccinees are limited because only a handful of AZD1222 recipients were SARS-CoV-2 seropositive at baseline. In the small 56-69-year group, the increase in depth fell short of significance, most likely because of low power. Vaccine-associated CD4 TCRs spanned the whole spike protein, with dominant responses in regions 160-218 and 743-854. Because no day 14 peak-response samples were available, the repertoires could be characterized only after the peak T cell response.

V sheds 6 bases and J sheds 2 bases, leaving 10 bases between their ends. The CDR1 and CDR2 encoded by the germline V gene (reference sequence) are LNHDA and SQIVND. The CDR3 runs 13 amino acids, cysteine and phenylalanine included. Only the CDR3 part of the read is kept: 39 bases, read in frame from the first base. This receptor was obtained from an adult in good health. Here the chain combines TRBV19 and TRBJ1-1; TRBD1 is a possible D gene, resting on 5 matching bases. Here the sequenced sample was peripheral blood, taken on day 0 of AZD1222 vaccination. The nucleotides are TGTGCCAGTAGCCCGGGGCTAAACACTGAAGCTTTCTTT. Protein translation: CASSPGLNTEAFF.